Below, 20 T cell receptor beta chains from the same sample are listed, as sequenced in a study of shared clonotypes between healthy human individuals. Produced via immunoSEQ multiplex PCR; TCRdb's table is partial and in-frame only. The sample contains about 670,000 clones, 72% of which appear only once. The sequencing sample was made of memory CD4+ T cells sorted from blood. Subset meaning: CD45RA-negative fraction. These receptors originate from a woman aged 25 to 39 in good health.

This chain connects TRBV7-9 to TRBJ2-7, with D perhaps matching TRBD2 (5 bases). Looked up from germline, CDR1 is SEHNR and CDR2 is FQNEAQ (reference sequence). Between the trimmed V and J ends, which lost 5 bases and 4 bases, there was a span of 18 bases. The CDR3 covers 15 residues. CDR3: CASSGGAEGGYEQYF. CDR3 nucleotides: TGTGCCAGCAGCGGAGGCGCAGAGGGTGGGTACGAGCAGTACTTC.

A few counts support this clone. In nucleotides, the CDR3 is TGTGCCAGTAGTATCTCCGGGACATTACACGAGCAGTACTTC. This encodes CASSISGTLHEQYF. The V gene is TRBV19, the J gene TRBJ2-7; a possible D gene is TRBD1 (6 bases). The CDR3 covers 14 residues. With 3 bases removed from V and 5 bases from J, the gap between germline ends came to 14 bases. Germline V gives CDR1 LNHDA, CDR2 SQIVND (reference sequence).

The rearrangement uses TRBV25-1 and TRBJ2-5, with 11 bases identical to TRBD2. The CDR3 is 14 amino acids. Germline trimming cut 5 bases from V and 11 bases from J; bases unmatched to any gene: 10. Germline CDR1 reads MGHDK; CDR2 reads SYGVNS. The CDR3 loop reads CASSSGLAEEEQYF. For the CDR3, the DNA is TGTGCCAGCAGTTCGGGACTAGCGGAGGAAGAGCAGTACTTC.

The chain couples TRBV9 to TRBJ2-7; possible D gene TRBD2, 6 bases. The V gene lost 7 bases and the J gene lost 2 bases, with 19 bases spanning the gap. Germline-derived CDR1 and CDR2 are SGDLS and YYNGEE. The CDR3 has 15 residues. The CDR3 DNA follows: TGTGCCAGCTGGCCCGGTGAGACTAGAGCCTACGAGCAGTACTTC. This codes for CASWPGETRAYEQYF.

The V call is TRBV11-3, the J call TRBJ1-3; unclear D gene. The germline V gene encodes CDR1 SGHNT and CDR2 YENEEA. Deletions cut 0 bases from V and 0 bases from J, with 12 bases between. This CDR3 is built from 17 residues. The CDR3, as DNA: TGTGCCAGCAGCTTAGATAAAGGACCGAACTCTGGAAACACCATATATTTT. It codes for CASSLDKGPNSGNTIYF. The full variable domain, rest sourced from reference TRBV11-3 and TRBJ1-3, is EAGVVQSPRYKIIEKKQPVAFWCNPISGHNTLYWYLQNLGQGPELLIRYENEEAVDDSQLPKDRFSAERLKGVDSTLKIQPAELGDSAVYLCASSLDKGPNSGNTIYFGEGSWLTVV.

The chain's CDR3 is CASSTRTSVSYNEQFF. Written as DNA, the CDR3 is TGTGCCAGCAGCACCCGGACCTCGGTATCCTACAATGAGCAGTTCTTC. The chain joins TRBV5-8 to TRBJ2-1; no clear D gene. Germline CDR1 and CDR2: SGHTS and YDEGEE. The CDR3 runs 16 residues. Trimming shortened V by 4 bases and J by 1 base, and 15 bases separated the two germline ends.

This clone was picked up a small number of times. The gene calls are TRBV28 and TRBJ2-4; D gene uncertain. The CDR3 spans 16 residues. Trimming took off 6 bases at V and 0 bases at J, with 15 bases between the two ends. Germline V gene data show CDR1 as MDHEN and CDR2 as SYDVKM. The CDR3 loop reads CASRPVTDLAKNIQYF. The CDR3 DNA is TGTGCCAGCAGACCGGTGACGGATCTAGCCAAAAACATTCAGTACTTC.

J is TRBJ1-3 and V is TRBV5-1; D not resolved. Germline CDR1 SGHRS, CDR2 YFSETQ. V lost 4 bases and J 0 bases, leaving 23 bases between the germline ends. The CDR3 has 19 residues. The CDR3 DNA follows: TGCGCCAGCAGCCGTGTGGGCCAAGGATCACTGATCTCTGGAAACACCATATATTTT. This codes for CASSRVGQGSLISGNTIYF.

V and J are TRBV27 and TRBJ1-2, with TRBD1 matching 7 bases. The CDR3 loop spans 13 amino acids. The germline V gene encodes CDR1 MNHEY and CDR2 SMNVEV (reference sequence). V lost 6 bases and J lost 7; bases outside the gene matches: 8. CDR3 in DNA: TGTGCCAGCAGCCCCCAGGGGGTTCGTGGCTACACCTTC. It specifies CASSPQGVRGYTF.

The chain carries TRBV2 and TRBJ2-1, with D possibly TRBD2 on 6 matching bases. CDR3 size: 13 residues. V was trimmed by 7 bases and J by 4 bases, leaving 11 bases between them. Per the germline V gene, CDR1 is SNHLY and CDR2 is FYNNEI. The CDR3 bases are TGTGCCAGCATCCCGGGGGAGTACAATGAGCAGTTCTTC. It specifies CASIPGEYNEQFF.

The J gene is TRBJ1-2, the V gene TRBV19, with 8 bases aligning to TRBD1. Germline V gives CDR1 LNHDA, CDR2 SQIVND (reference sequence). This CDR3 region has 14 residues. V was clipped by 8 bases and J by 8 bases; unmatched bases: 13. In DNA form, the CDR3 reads TGTGCCAGTCTGGGGCGGACAGGGCGTTGGGGCTACACCTTC. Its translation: CASLGRTGRWGYTF.

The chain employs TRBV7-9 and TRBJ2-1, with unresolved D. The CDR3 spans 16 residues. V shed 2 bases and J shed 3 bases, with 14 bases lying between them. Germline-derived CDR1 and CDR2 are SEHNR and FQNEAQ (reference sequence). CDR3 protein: CASSLRSGKIYNEQFF. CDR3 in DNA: TGTGCCAGCAGCTTACGAAGTGGGAAAATCTACAATGAGCAGTTCTTC.

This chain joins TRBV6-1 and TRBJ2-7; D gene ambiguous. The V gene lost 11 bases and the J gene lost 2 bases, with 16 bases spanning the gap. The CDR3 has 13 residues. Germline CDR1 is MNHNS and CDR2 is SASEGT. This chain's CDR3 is CAGESRPTYEQYF. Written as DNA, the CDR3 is TGTGCCGGCGAAAGCCGCCCAACCTACGAGCAGTACTTC.

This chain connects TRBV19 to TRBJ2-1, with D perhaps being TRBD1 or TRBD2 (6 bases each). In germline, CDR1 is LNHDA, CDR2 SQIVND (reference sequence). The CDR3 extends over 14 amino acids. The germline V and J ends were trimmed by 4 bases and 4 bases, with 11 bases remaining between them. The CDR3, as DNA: TGTGCCAGTAGTAAAGGGGGGACTTACAATGAGCAGTTCTTC. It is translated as CASSKGGTYNEQFF.

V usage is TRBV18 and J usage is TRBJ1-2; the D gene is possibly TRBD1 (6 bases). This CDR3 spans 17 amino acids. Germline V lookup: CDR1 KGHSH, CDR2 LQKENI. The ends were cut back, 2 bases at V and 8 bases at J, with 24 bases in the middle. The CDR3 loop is CASSPNLFRDAGEGYTF. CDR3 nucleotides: TGTGCCAGCTCACCAAATCTCTTTCGGGACGCAGGGGAAGGCTACACCTTC.

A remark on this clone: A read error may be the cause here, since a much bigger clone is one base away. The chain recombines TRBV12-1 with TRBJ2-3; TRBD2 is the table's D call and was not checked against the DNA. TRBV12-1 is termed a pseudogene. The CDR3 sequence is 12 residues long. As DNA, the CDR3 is TGTGCCAGCAGCTCTTGCACAGATACGCAGTATTTT. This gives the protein CASSSCTDTQYF.

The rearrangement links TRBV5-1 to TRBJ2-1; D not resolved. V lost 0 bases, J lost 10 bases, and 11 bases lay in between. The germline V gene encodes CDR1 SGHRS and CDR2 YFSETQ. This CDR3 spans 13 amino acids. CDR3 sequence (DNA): TGCGCCAGCAGCTTGGCCTTCGATTCGGAGCAGTTCTTC. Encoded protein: CASSLAFDSEQFF.

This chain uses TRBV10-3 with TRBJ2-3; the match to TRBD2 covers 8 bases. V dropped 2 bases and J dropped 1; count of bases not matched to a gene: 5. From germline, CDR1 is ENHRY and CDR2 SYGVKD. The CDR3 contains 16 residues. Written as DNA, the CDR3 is TGTGCCATCAGTGAGACTAGCGGTTCTCGCACAGATACGCAGTATTTT. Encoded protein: CAISETSGSRTDTQYF.

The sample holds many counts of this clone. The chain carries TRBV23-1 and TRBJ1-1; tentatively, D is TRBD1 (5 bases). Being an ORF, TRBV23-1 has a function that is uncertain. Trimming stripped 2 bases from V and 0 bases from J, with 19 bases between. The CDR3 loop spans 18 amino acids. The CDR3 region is CASSQPQTVEFMNTEAFF. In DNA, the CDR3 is TGCGCCAGCAGTCAACCTCAGACAGTAGAATTTATGAACACTGAAGCTTTCTTT.

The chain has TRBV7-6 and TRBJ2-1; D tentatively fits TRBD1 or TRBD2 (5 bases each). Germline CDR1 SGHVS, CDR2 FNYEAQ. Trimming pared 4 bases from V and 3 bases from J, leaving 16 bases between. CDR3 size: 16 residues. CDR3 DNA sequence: TGTGCCAGCAGCTCGTCACCGGGACGGATCTACAATGAGCAGTTCTTC. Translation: CASSSSPGRIYNEQFF. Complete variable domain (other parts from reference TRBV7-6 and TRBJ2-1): GAGVSQSPRYKVTKRGQDVALRCDPISGHVSLYWYRQALGQGPEFLTYFNYEAQQDKSGLPNDRFSAERPEGSISTLTIQRTEQRDSAMYRCASSSSPGRIYNEQFFGPGTRLTVL.